This record concerns one T cell receptor beta chain sequence. Its target is unknown. RNA extraction and reverse transcription yielded cDNA as sequencing template. TCRdb's table, derived via immunoSEQ multiplex PCR, lists solely in-frame clones and lacks some. The sample carries 150,000 to 200,000 clones, around 64% recorded once. This CDR3 is 15 amino acids long. V lost 5 bases to trimming and J lost 6 bases; unmatched junction nucleotides: 5. The germline gives CDR1 SGHTA, CDR2 FQGTGA. Treatment in this sample: oral pan-JAK inhibitor, 5-10 mg twice daily. Both peripheral blood and punch biopsies of lesional scalp skin were obtained from patients who had alopecia areata. The data derive from a study of CD8+ T cells in alopecia areata. Study background: The investigators scored severity in treated patients by the percentage of affected scalp area. Broader study findings: Amid tofacitinib therapy, many expanded lesional clones stayed present in scalp and blood. Mice showed clearer TCR sharing than patients did, a gap that was possibly HLA-related.

The chain is built from TRBV7-3 and TRBJ1-6; TRBD1 agrees at 9 bases. The origin of this receptor is a human donor with alopecia areata. The sample in question was CD4+ T cells sorted from blood, obtained around week 50, from a patient treated with tofacitinib. CDR3 bases: TGTGCCAGCAGCCCCGGACAGGGGATTAATTCACCCCTCCACTTT. It encodes CASSPGQGINSPLHF. Drawing the rest from reference TRBV7-3 and TRBJ1-6, the complete variable domain is GAGVSQTPSNKVTEKGKYVELRCDPISGHTALYWYRQSLGQGPEFLIYFQGTGAADDSGLPNDRFFAVRPEGSVSTLKIQRTERGDSAVYLCASSPGQGINSPLHFGNGTRLTVT.